What follows describes a single TCR beta chain. Its antigen is not known. V was cut by 7 bases and J by 5 bases, with 11 bases left in between. From germline, CDR1 is KGHDR and CDR2 SFDVKD. The CDR3 has 13 amino acids. Cells stained for CD3, CD4, CD8, CD45RA and CD27 were sorted into four subsets. Two oligonucleotides, mixed equimolar, formed the beta constant-region primer covering TRBC1 and TRBC2. Nested alpha and beta constant-region primers with the SP2 primer drove four PCR rounds on ligated cDNA. TCRdb re-called the UMI-ligation and nested PCR reads with MiXCR, one entry per CDR3 protein. The sample holds tens of thousands of distinct CDR3 sequences, about 11% seen once. The sample originates from a study of naive and memory T cell subsets. The study, taken as a whole, reports: Especially in CD8 cells, naive repertoires contained a few larger clonotypes, possibly CD45RA-re-expressing memory cells. Over 85% of naive TCR sequences appeared only once, unlike memory subsets.

The source of this sequence is a human donor in good health. This chain connects TRBV24-1 to TRBJ1-5; D is unclear. Source material: naive CD4+ T cells from blood. The CDR3 spells CATRPNGDQPQHF. CDR3 sequence (DNA): TGTGCCACCAGGCCAAATGGGGATCAGCCCCAGCATTTT.